The clone carrying this TCR beta chain was counted between two and nine times. 5'RACE template switching generated TCR cDNA, adding a universal primer site and UMIs. TCRdb re-derived calls from the 5' RACE reads in MiXCR, one entry per CDR3 protein. The table lists 200,000 to 300,000 distinct CDR3 sequences, approximately 12% of them singletons. The data were obtained in a study of T cells after yellow fever vaccination. The source was CD4+ T cells sorted from PBMCs, collected 45 days after the yellow fever booster vaccination. The receptor was isolated from a young man who received the YFV17D yellow fever vaccine.

The CDR3 DNA sequence: TGCGCCAGCAGCCCCAGGGACATCTCTGGGGCCAACGTCCTGACTTTC. Amino acids: CASSPRDISGANVLTF. The chain has TRBV5-1 and TRBJ2-6, with D perhaps TRBD1 (6 bases). Per the germline V gene, CDR1 is SGHRS and CDR2 is YFSETQ. CDR3 length: 16 residues. V lost 4 bases and J 0 bases, leaving 11 bases between the germline ends.